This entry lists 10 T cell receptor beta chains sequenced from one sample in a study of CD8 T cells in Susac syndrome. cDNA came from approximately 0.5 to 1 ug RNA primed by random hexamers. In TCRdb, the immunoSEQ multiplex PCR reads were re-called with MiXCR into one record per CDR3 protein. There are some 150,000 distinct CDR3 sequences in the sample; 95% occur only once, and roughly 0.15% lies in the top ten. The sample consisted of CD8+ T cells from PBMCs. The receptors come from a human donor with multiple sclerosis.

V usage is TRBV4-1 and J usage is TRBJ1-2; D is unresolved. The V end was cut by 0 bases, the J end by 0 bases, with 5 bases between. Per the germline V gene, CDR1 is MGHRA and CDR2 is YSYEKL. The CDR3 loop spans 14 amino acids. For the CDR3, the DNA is TGCGCCAGCAGCCAAGAACCAACTAACTATGGCTACACCTTC. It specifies CASSQEPTNYGYTF.

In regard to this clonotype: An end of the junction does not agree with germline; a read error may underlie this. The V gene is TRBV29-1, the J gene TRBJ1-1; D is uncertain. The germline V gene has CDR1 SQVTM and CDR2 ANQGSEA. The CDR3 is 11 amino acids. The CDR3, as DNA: TGCAGCGTTGAAGATCCCCAGTCTACCCTATTT. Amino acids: CSVEDPQSTLF.

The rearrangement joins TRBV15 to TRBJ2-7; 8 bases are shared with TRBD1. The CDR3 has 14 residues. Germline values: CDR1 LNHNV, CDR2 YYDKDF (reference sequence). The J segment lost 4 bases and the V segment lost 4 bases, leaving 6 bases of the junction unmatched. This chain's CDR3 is CATSKDRESYEQYF. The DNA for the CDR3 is TGTGCCACCAGCAAGGACAGGGAATCGTACGAGCAGTACTTC.

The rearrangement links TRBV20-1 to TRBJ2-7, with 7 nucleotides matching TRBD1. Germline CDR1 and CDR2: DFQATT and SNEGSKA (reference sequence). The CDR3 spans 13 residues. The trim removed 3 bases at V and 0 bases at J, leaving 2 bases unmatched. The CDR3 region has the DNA TGCAGTGCTAGTGGGACAGCCTCCTACGAGCAGTACTTC. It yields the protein CSASGTASYEQYF.

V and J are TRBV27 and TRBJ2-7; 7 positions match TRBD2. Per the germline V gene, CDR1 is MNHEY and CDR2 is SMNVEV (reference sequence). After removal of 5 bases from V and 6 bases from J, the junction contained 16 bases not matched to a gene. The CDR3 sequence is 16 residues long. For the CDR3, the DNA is TGTGCCAGCAGTCCATTGGGGGGGTACGGCCGTCCCGAGCAGTACTTC. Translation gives CASSPLGGYGRPEQYF.

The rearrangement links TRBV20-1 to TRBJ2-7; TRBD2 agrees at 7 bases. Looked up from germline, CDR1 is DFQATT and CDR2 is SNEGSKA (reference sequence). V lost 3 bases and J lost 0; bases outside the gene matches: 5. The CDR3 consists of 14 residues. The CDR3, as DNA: TGCAGTGCTAGGGGAGGGTCCAGCTCCTACGAGCAGTACGTC. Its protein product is CSARGGSSSYEQYV.

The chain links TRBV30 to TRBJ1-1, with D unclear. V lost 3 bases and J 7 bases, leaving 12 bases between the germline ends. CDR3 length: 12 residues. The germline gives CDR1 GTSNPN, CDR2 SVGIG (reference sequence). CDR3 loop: CAWSDNRREAFF. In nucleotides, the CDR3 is TGTGCCTGGAGCGACAACCGACGTGAAGCTTTCTTT.

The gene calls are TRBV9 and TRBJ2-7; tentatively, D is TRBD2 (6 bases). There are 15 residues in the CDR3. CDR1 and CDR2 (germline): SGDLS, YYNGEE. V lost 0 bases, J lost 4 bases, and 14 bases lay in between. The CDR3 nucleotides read TGTGCCAGCAGCGTAGGGGAGGAGGGGCATTACGAGCAGTACTTC. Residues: CASSVGEEGHYEQYF.

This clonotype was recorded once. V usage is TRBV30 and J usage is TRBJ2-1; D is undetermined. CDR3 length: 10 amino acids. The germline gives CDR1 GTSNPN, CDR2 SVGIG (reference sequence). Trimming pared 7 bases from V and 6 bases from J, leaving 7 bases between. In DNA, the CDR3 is TGTGCCTCCAGGAGCAATGAGCAGTTCTTC. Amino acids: CASRSNEQFF.

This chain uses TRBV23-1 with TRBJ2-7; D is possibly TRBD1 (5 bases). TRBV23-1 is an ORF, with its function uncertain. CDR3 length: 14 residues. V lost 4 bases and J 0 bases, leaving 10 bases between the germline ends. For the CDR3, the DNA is TGCGCCAGCAGTCTTCGGACACTCTCCTACGAGCAGTACGTC. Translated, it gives CASSLRTLSYEQYV.